This entry lists 4 T cell receptor beta chains sequenced from one sample in a study of blood T cell repertoires in COVID-19. Some clones are missing from TCRdb's copy, which holds only in-frame ones; the method was immunoSEQ multiplex PCR. The repertoire holds around 270,000 clones, with roughly 91% as singletons. What was sequenced was peripheral blood. These TCRs come from a man aged 35 to 55 with acute or convalescent COVID-19.

The chain is built from TRBV2 and TRBJ2-1, with a possible D match to TRBD1 (6 bases). The CDR3 has 15 residues. Germline CDR1 is SNHLY and CDR2 is FYNNEI. V shed 5 bases and J shed 0 bases, with 11 bases lying between them. CDR3: CASSPQTGSYNEQFF. As DNA, the CDR3 is TGTGCCAGCAGTCCCCAGACAGGCTCCTACAATGAGCAGTTCTTC.

This clone was recorded once. V and J are TRBV2 and TRBJ1-2; TRBD1 matches 7 bases. Germline V lookup: CDR1 SNHLY, CDR2 FYNNEI. Germline trimming cut 5 bases from V and 6 bases from J; bases unmatched to any gene: 12. This CDR3 contains 15 residues. Here the CDR3 DNA reads TGTGCCAGCAGTCAGAGCTTCAGGGGGGAGGATGGCTACACCTTC. It translates to CASSQSFRGEDGYTF.

The rearrangement links TRBV15 to TRBJ2-7; weak D call: TRBD1 (6 bases). The length of the CDR3 is 16 residues. CDR1 and CDR2 (germline): LNHNV, YYDKDF (reference sequence). V was clipped by 1 base and J by 4 bases, with 17 bases between them. The DNA of the CDR3 is TGTGCCACCAGCAGAGCGGGCAGGGACACCACATACGAGCAGTACTTC. Translated: CATSRAGRDTTYEQYF.

J is TRBJ1-3 and V is TRBV12-5; 10 bases agree with TRBD1. The CDR3 runs to 18 residues. V shed 4 bases and J 1 base; nucleotides not matched to a gene: 10. Germline CDR1 reads LGHNT; CDR2 reads FRNRAP. CDR3: CASGSGQGDFISGNTIYF. In DNA form, the CDR3 reads TGTGCTAGTGGTTCCGGACAGGGGGATTTTATATCTGGAAACACCATATATTTT.